A single sample is the source of the 21 T cell receptor beta chains below, sequenced in a study of Ad26.COV2.S vaccination and SARS-CoV-2 variants. This table comes from immunoSEQ multiplex PCR, and its TCRdb copy is limited to in-frame clones, with some not included. The sample records roughly 410,000 clones, about four fifths being singletons. Treatment indicated: about 20 received Ad26.COV2.S at low or high dose, single or two shots; several received placebo; per-sample allocation not given. The samples were gathered on day 63 after the first injection of vaccine or placebo. The sample here was peripheral blood, taken in a trial of Ad26.COV2.S vaccine versus placebo. These receptors all stem from a person between 18 and 65 years old who received the Ad26.COV2.S COVID-19 vaccine or a placebo.

The sample holds one count of this clone. The gene calls are TRBV30 and TRBJ2-7; D call uncertain. V was trimmed by 2 bases and J by 2 bases, leaving 10 bases between them. The V gene's germline CDR1 is GTSNPN and CDR2 SVGIG (reference sequence). The CDR3 runs to 13 residues. The CDR3 reads CAWSTVTPYEQYF. CDR3 bases: TGTGCCTGGAGTACGGTGACCCCCTACGAGCAGTACTTC.

This clone was seen just once. This chain links TRBV6-5 with TRBJ1-4, with D possibly matching TRBD1 (5 bases). Germline values: CDR1 MNHEY, CDR2 SVGAGI. The ends were cut back, 6 bases at V and 5 bases at J, with 13 bases in the middle. This CDR3 contains 14 residues. The CDR3 here is CASRGVGPNEKLFF. CDR3 sequence (DNA): TGTGCCAGCAGGGGTGTGGGACCGAATGAAAAACTGTTTTTT.

In DNA form, the CDR3 reads TGTGCCAGCAGTGAGGGATCTGGCTATGGCTACACCTTC. Its protein is CASSEGSGYGYTF. The rearrangement joins TRBV25-1 to TRBJ1-2; D uncertain. Germline V gives CDR1 MGHDK, CDR2 SYGVNS. V gave up 3 bases and J gave up 4 bases, with 9 bases separating them. This CDR3 has 13 residues.

The table lists this clone with a few counts. The chain carries TRBV19 and TRBJ1-2; D is perhaps TRBD1 (5 bases). Trimming left V 1 base short and J 8 bases short, with 14 bases between. The CDR3 is 14 amino acids. Per germline, CDR1 LNHDA and CDR2 SQIVND (reference sequence). Written as DNA, the CDR3 is TGTGCCAGTAGTATAGTAGAAGGGGCGAAAGGCTACACCTTC. The encoded protein is CASSIVEGAKGYTF.

The rearrangement links TRBV5-1 to TRBJ2-1; D possibly corresponds to TRBD2 (6 bases). The V gene lost 4 bases and the J gene lost 6 bases, with 14 bases spanning the gap. Per the germline V gene, CDR1 is SGHRS and CDR2 is YFSETQ. The CDR3 covers 14 residues. CDR3 DNA sequence: TGCGCCAGCAGCGCGGGACTGATTGGCAATGAGCAGTTCTTC. Its protein is CASSAGLIGNEQFF.

The J gene is TRBJ1-1, the V gene TRBV12-1. TRBV12-1 is designated a pseudogene. The CDR3 is made up of 17 amino acids. In nucleotides, the CDR3 is TGTGCCAGCAGCTTTGTCATTCTTGAGGGCAAAAACACTGAAGCTTTCTTT. Its protein is CASSFVILEGKNTEAFF.

V is TRBV5-4 and J is TRBJ2-3, with D possibly matching TRBD2 (5 bases). The CDR3 length is 14 residues. Germline V gene sequence: CDR1 SGHNT, CDR2 YYREEE (reference sequence). V was shortened by 3 bases and J by 1 base, with 9 bases between the two germline ends. Here the CDR3 reads CASSSPGGTDTQYF. The CDR3 coding sequence is TGTGCCAGCAGCTCCCCCGGGGGCACAGATACGCAGTATTTT.

The V and J genes are TRBV5-8 and TRBJ1-2; 8 positions match TRBD1. Per the germline V gene, CDR1 is SGHTS and CDR2 is YDEGEE. Trimming removed 3 bases from V and 6 bases from J; junction bases left unmatched: 4. This CDR3 has 13 amino acids. As DNA, the CDR3 is TGTGCCAGCAGCTCCACAGGGGGGAATGGCTACACCTTC. Its translation is CASSSTGGNGYTF.

The gene calls are TRBV10-3 and TRBJ1-2; D is unclear. V was cut by 3 bases and J by 4 bases, with 3 bases left in between. This CDR3 has 11 amino acids. CDR1 and CDR2 from the germline V gene are ENHRY and SYGVKD. CDR3 in amino acids: CAISDVYGYTF. The CDR3 DNA follows: TGTGCCATCAGTGACGTCTATGGCTACACCTTC.

This clone was found a few times. V gene TRBV7-9 combines with J gene TRBJ2-7; 7 nucleotides line up with TRBD1. Unmatched junction bases numbered 14, after V lost 3 bases and J lost 3 bases. The CDR3 totals 17 residues. Germline lookup yields CDR1 SEHNR and CDR2 FQNEAQ (reference sequence). Written as DNA, the CDR3 is TGTGCCAGCAGCTTCCCCCCTTTTAGGGGGCTGGGCTACGAGCAGTACTTC. This translates into CASSFPPFRGLGYEQYF. The entire variable domain, with the rest obtained from reference TRBV7-9 and TRBJ2-7, is as follows: DTGVSQNPRHKITKRGQNVTFRCDPISEHNRLYWYRQTLGQGPEFLTYFQNEAQLEKSRLLSDRFSAERPKGSFSTLEIQRTEQGDSAMYLCASSFPPFRGLGYEQYFGPGTRLTVT.

This clone was detected only once. The chain links TRBV4-3 to TRBJ1-2; 7 nucleotides match TRBD1. CDR1 and CDR2 from the germline V gene are LGHNA and YSLEER. The length of the CDR3 is 15 residues. The junction had 12 bases not matched to a gene; V was cut back by 6 bases and J by 5 bases. CDR3 bases: TGCGCCAGCAGTTCACTTTACGCAGGGGGGTATGGCTACACCTTC. It codes for CASSSLYAGGYGYTF.

The chain carries TRBV5-6 and TRBJ2-6; D is unclear. Deletions cut 0 bases from V and 0 bases from J, with 4 bases between. This CDR3 comprises 15 residues. CDR1 and CDR2 from the germline V gene are SGHDT and YYEEEE. The CDR3: CASSLDSSGANVLTF. The CDR3 nucleotides are TGTGCCAGCAGCTTGGATTCCTCTGGGGCCAACGTCCTGACTTTC.

The chain is built from TRBV6-1 and TRBJ2-7; TRBD2 aligns across 8 bases. In germline, CDR1 is MNHNS, CDR2 SASEGT. The trim removed 0 bases at V and 3 bases at J, leaving 1 base unmatched. The CDR3 runs 14 residues. The CDR3, as DNA: TGTGCCAGCAGTGAAGCGGGACTAGACTACGAGCAGTACTTC. As protein: CASSEAGLDYEQYF.

CDR3 sequence (DNA): TGTGCCAGCAGCTTGTGGTCCGAAGAGACCCAGTACTTC. This translates into CASSLWSEETQYF. This chain connects TRBV5-4 to TRBJ2-5; no firm D call. Germline-derived CDR1 and CDR2 are SGHNT and YYREEE (reference sequence). The CDR3 extends over 13 amino acids. V was cut by 1 base and J by 3 bases, with 7 bases left in between.

This chain uses TRBV3-1 (or the pseudogene TRBV3-2) with TRBJ1-1, with 8 positions matching TRBD1. The J segment lost 2 bases and the V segment lost 1 base, leaving 0 bases of the junction unmatched. The V gene's germline CDR1 is LGHDT and CDR2 YNNKEL (reference sequence). The CDR3 is 14 residues long. CDR3 DNA: TGTGCCAGCAGCCAAGCAGGGGGCAACACTGAAGCTTTCTTT. It yields the protein CASSQAGGNTEAFF.

The chain uses TRBV4-2 and TRBJ2-7; D remains ambiguous. CDR1 and CDR2 from the germline V gene are LGHNA and YNFKEQ. Trimming removed 1 base from V and 0 bases from J, with 4 bases in between. This CDR3 comprises 13 residues. DNA of the CDR3: TGTGCCAGCAGCCAAGGTCTCTCCTACGAGCAGTACTTC. Translating it yields CASSQGLSYEQYF.

V and J are TRBV6-6 and TRBJ2-1; D unclear. Trimming stripped 5 bases from V and 6 bases from J, with 20 bases between. The CDR3 runs 16 residues. Germline assignment: CDR1 MNHNY and CDR2 SVGAGI (reference sequence). The chain's CDR3 is CASSHRGKSVGNEQFF. The CDR3 coding sequence is TGTGCCAGCAGTCATCGAGGAAAGAGTGTAGGCAATGAGCAGTTCTTC.

This rearrangement joins TRBV19 to TRBJ1-1; no definite D call. Germline loops: CDR1 LNHDA, CDR2 SQIVND (reference sequence). The CDR3 consists of 12 residues. V lost 2 bases, J lost 3 bases, and 4 bases lay in between. DNA for the CDR3: TGTGCCAGTAGTATACTCCACACTGAAGCTTTCTTT. Translating gives CASSILHTEAFF.

This clone was counted once. This sequence joins TRBV10-2 and TRBJ2-2; D might be TRBD2 (5 bases). CDR3 size: 16 residues. The germline V gene has CDR1 WSHSY and CDR2 SAAADI. The ends were cut back, 6 bases at V and 3 bases at J, with 17 bases in the middle. CDR3 region: CASRELGPSYTGELFF. For the CDR3, the DNA is TGCGCCAGCAGGGAACTAGGCCCCTCTTACACCGGGGAGCTGTTTTTT.

This clone was picked up a small number of times. Additional DNA sequences in this sample encode the identical CDR3. V gene TRBV7-2 combines with J gene TRBJ1-5, with a tentative D call TRBD1 (6 bases). CDR3 length equals 14 residues. With 2 bases removed from V and 6 bases from J, the gap between germline ends came to 11 bases. Per the germline V gene, CDR1 is SGHTA and CDR2 is FQGNSA. The CDR3 sequence is CASSLRGAGQPQHF. The DNA for the CDR3 is TGTGCCAGCAGCTTAAGGGGGGCAGGTCAGCCCCAGCATTTT.

As for this clone: The junction departs from the called germline gene at one end, perhaps through a read error. The V gene is TRBV4-1, the J gene TRBJ2-7; TRBD2 aligns across 8 bases. The CDR3 runs 16 residues. Germline V gene data show CDR1 as MGHRA and CDR2 as YSYEKL. CDR3: CARSPPGGEGSYEQYF. In DNA, the CDR3 is TGCGCCCGCAGCCCACCCGGGGGGGAGGGTAGCTACGAGCAGTACTTC.